The text below deals with one TCR beta chain. Its matching antigen is unknown. The sample belongs to a study of blood T cells in healthy people across ages. Between the trimmed V and J ends, which lost 3 bases and 1 base, there was a span of 10 bases. Germline V gene data show CDR1 as DFQATT and CDR2 as SNEGSKA (reference sequence). CDR3 length: 13 residues. Study conclusions and caveats: Since the PBMCs were unsorted, naive and antigen-experienced cells could not be conclusively compared.

Those donating, healthy Caucasian individuals from Russia, were aged roughly 6 to 90. Alongside a J-beta primer mix, a sample-barcoded 5' primer served in a second PCR lasting roughly 6 to 12 cycles. No fewer than 3 million CDR3-containing paired-end reads came from each sample. TCRdb analysed the 5' RACE reads with MiXCR anew, one entry per CDR3 protein. The sample carries over 600,000 distinct CDR3 sequences, around 43% recorded once. Source material: blood. The chain recombines TRBV20-1 with TRBJ2-7, with D possibly TRBD1 on 5 matching bases. This TCR derives from a man aged 80 or over in good health. The CDR3 DNA follows: TGCAGTGCTAGTTTTAGGGGATCCTACGAGCAGTACTTC. Its translation: CSASFRGSYEQYF.